This record covers a single TCR beta chain. It was with a sample-barcoded 5' primer and a J-beta primer mix that a second PCR of about 6 to 12 cycles was run. TCRdb recomputed calls from the 5' RACE reads with MiXCR, one row per CDR3 protein. This sample has 1.4 million or so distinct CDR3 sequences, with approximately 42% found just once. This record comes from a study of blood T cells in healthy people across ages. Per germline, CDR1 ENHRY and CDR2 SYGVKD. The CDR3 loop spans 17 amino acids. V lost 2 bases and J lost 6; bases outside the gene matches: 9. The sample comprised blood. The TCR comes from a woman between 18 and 30 years old in good health. The V call is TRBV10-3, the J call TRBJ2-1; TRBD2 aligns across 11 bases. In nucleotides, the CDR3 is TGTGCCATCAGTGAGAGCACTAGCGGGAGAATTTCCAATGAGCAGTTCTTC. This gives the protein CAISESTSGRISNEQFF.